This TCR beta chain comes out of a study of response to subunit inactivated influenza vaccine. The CDR3 has 14 residues. Germline CDR1 reads ENHRY; CDR2 reads SYGVKD. V dropped 6 bases and J dropped 4 bases, with 15 bases sitting between them. MiXCR was run by TCRdb on the RT-PCR reads, yielding one entry per CDR3 protein. The sample contains about 570,000 distinct CDR3 sequences, about 11% of which appear only once. The same data also went into a second study, on T cells expressing NK-cell markers. That study reports: UMI-tagged 5'RACE template switching yielded the TCR beta cDNA. Researchers got TCR beta repertoires out of sorted CD3+CD56+NKG2C+, CD3+CD56+NKG2C- and CD3+CD56-NKG2C+ T cells. The authors restricted sorting to alpha-beta TCR T cells with an anti-gamma-delta TCR antibody in several experiments. A range of about 1.0-8% of CD8+ T cells consisted of dominant NKG2C+ clonotypes in a handful of donors. The HCMV specificity of the expanded NKG2C+ T cell clones stayed unresolved.

The chain uses TRBV10-3 and TRBJ2-5, with D uncertain. The material was PBMCs from blood, obtained on the day of vaccination. The source is a man in his forties or fifties who received an inactivated influenza vaccine. The CDR3 nucleotides are TGTGCCATCAGAAGTTCGGGTAACGGAGAGACCCAGTACTTC. Translating it yields CAIRSSGNGETQYF.